This TCR beta chain was profiled in a study of blood T cell repertoires in COVID-19. The repertoire was sequenced with immunoSEQ multiplex PCR; TCRdb's copy has only in-frame clones and lacks some. This sample carries fewer than 250,000 clones, around nine tenths of them seen once, and the ten largest clones take approximately 2.9%. V dropped 0 bases and J dropped 0; count of bases not matched to a gene: 4. CDR3 length: 19 amino acids. Germline V gene lookup returns CDR1 SGDLS and CDR2 YYNGEE. The J gene is TRBJ2-2, the V gene TRBV9; 14 nucleotides match TRBD2. The receptor comes from a man between 60 and 70 years old with acute or convalescent COVID-19. Source material: peripheral blood. The CDR3 DNA reads as TGTGCCAGCAGCGTAGCGAAGGGACTAGCGGGGGCGAACACCGGGGAGCTGTTTTTT. This encodes CASSVAKGLAGANTGELFF.